The sequence of this T cell receptor (beta chain) was determined in a study of blood T cell repertoires in COVID-19. Per the original methods: Estimates of nucleated cell counts were drawn from the amplification of reference gene primers. Clones were read by immunoSEQ multiplex PCR, and TCRdb kept only the in-frame ones, dropping some. V and J calls and clone size are those listed in that table; D and trimming were worked out from the DNA. The sample lists approximately 270,000 clones, about 89% occurring once. Per the germline V gene, CDR1 is MDHEN and CDR2 is SYDVKM. This CDR3 has 15 residues. The junction had 4 bases not matched to a gene; V was cut back by 7 bases and J by 1 base.

Material: peripheral blood. The chain joins TRBV28 to TRBJ2-6, with 7 bases fitting TRBD1. This sequence originates from a man aged 25-45 years with acute or convalescent COVID-19. The CDR3 region is CASKSGGSGANVLTF. In nucleotides, the CDR3 is TGTGCCAGCAAGTCAGGGGGTTCTGGGGCCAACGTCCTGACTTTC.